The sample holds many counts of the clone carrying this T cell receptor beta chain. A single record per CDR3 protein comes from TCRdb applying MiXCR to the PCR reads. Of 85,000 to 120,000 distinct CDR3 sequences detected, around 56% appear once; the ten largest clones hold roughly an eighth. This entry comes from a study of CDR3 diversity in severe acne. The sequence came from a male donor with acne. Specimen: blood.

The CDR3 region has the DNA TGTGCCAGCAGTTACTCGGCAGGGGGGCACACTGAAGCTTTCTTT. Encoded protein: CASSYSAGGHTEAFF. V is TRBV6-5 and J is TRBJ1-1, with 7 bases aligning to TRBD1. Germline CDR1 MNHEY, CDR2 SVGAGI. After removal of 0 bases from V and 3 bases from J, the junction contained 4 bases not matched to a gene. The CDR3 runs 15 residues.